This entry lists 11 T cell receptor beta chains sequenced from one sample in a study of blood T cells in healthy people across ages. A second PCR of about 7 to 12 cycles used a sample-barcoded 5' primer and a J-beta primer mix. TCRdb reanalysed the 5' RACE reads using MiXCR and keeps one entry per CDR3 protein. The sample yields 2 million or so distinct CDR3 sequences, around half seen once. The sequencing sample was made of blood. The receptors derive from a woman aged 40 to 49 in good health.

This clonotype was counted only a few times. This chain links TRBV20-1 with TRBJ2-3; D is ambiguous. The CDR3 is 14 amino acids. Trimming cost V 0 bases and J 2 bases, with 9 bases left between them. Germline V gene data show CDR1 as DFQATT and CDR2 as SNEGSKA (reference sequence). CDR3 sequence (DNA): TGCAGTGCTAGAGATGGCACTAACACAGATACGCAGTATTTT. Protein sequence: CSARDGTNTDTQYF.

J is TRBJ1-1 and V is TRBV6-5; 7 nucleotides line up with TRBD1. CDR3 length equals 14 residues. Germline CDR1 reads MNHEY; CDR2 reads SVGAGI. The V gene end was trimmed by 4 bases and the J gene end by 5 bases; junction bases not matched to a gene: 7. The CDR3 region is CASSSTGTGTEAFF. CDR3 DNA: TGTGCCAGCAGTTCGACAGGGACGGGGACTGAAGCTTTCTTT.

V and J are TRBV6-2 or TRBV6-3 and TRBJ2-7, with D maybe TRBD2 (6 bases). The CDR3 extends over 14 amino acids. CDR1 and CDR2 (germline): MNHEY, SVGEGT. Trimming left V 1 base short and J 0 bases short, with 7 bases between. The chain's CDR3 is CASSYWRDSYEQYF. In DNA form, the CDR3 reads TGTGCCAGCAGTTACTGGCGGGACTCCTACGAGCAGTACTTC.

The chain couples TRBV29-1 to TRBJ2-3; D unclear. This CDR3 has 12 residues. The germline V gene encodes CDR1 SQVTM and CDR2 ANQGSEA. V shed 3 bases and J shed 5 bases, with 9 bases lying between them. The DNA for the CDR3 is TGCAGCGTTGACATAGGTCTAGATACGCAGTATTTT. Amino acid sequence: CSVDIGLDTQYF.

The rearrangement uses TRBV4-1 and TRBJ1-1; D not certain. With 0 bases removed from V and 1 base from J, the gap between germline ends came to 12 bases. Germline V gene sequence: CDR1 MGHRA, CDR2 YSYEKL. The CDR3 loop spans 16 amino acids. The CDR3 spells CASSQEGLLGNTEAFF. The CDR3 DNA is TGCGCCAGCAGCCAAGAGGGTCTGCTAGGGAACACTGAAGCTTTCTTT.

The rearrangement uses TRBV5-1 and TRBJ1-2; possibly TRBD1 for D (5 bases). This CDR3 is 14 amino acids long. Between the trimmed V and J ends, which lost 0 bases and 6 bases, there was a span of 12 bases. Germline-derived CDR1 and CDR2 are SGHRS and YFSETQ. CDR3 sequence (DNA): TGCGCCAGCAGCTTGGAGACCGGGACCCATGGCTACACCTTC. Amino acids: CASSLETGTHGYTF.

V is TRBV5-1 and J is TRBJ1-2; 7 bases agree with TRBD1. Germline CDR1 and CDR2: SGHRS and YFSETQ. The V segment lost 2 bases and the J segment 1 base; nucleotides outside the gene matches: 2. There are 14 residues in the CDR3. CDR3 nucleotide sequence: TGCGCCAGCAGCTTACAGGGGTTTAACTATGGCTACACCTTC. This encodes CASSLQGFNYGYTF.

This clonotype was counted a few times. The V and J genes are TRBV29-1 and TRBJ2-5; unclear D gene. Germline lookup yields CDR1 SQVTM and CDR2 ANQGSEA. With 7 bases removed from V and 5 bases from J, the gap between germline ends came to 17 bases. This CDR3 has 13 residues. CDR3 sequence: CSAELFAEETQYF. CDR3 sequence (DNA): TGCAGCGCCGAACTGTTTGCGGAGGAGACCCAGTACTTC.

The gene calls are TRBV10-3 and TRBJ2-1, with 9 bases lining up with TRBD2. Germline assignment: CDR1 ENHRY and CDR2 SYGVKD. The length of the CDR3 is 16 residues. The V gene end was trimmed by 0 bases and the J gene end by 8 bases; junction bases not matched to a gene: 8. CDR3: CAISESTGRGGHEQFF. The DNA of the CDR3 is TGTGCCATCAGTGAGTCGACGGGGCGGGGGGGCCATGAGCAGTTCTTC.

Only one count was recorded for this clonotype. Given a much more abundant clone one base away, this may be a read error. V is TRBV29-1 and J is TRBJ2-5; 8 bases agree with TRBD1. The end of the DNA fits TRBJ2-7 better, so the J call may be wrong. Germline V lookup: CDR1 SQVTM, CDR2 ANQGSEA. The CDR3 consists of 13 residues. CDR3 coding DNA: TGCAGCGTTCATACAGGGGGAAGGTACGAGCAGTACTTC. Residues: CSVHTGGRYEQYF.

This chain connects TRBV6-1 to TRBJ1-6, with D maybe TRBD1 (6 bases). This CDR3 contains 16 residues. Trimming left V 2 bases short and J 0 bases short, with 8 bases between. Germline lookup yields CDR1 MNHNS and CDR2 SASEGT. CDR3 nucleotides: TGTGCCAGCAGTGAAAGGGGGAGCTCCTATAATTCACCCCTCCACTTT. This codes for CASSERGSSYNSPLHF.